This record covers a single T cell receptor beta chain. What it recognizes is unknown. This sample was included in a study of brain T cells in children with intractable seizures. Whole-study findings and limits: Absence of clones before surgery may stem from lower sequencing depth.

Sample time point: blood from clinic visit 5 months post-surgery; TSC patient then seizure free. Sequencing was limited to surgery cases with top T cell transcript signatures in brain tissue. Patients received at least one anti-epileptic drug before surgery. The ends lost 5 bases at V and 4 bases at J; junction bases unmatched: 8. The CDR3 runs 17 residues. CDR1 SNHLY and CDR2 FYNNEI come from the germline V gene. TCRdb's table, derived via immunoSEQ multiplex PCR, lists solely in-frame clones and lacks some. Among hundreds of thousands of clones listed, approximately 93% were seen once. Sequencing was performed on peripheral blood, taken about 5 months after surgery. The chain links TRBV2 to TRBJ2-1; 13 bases are a match to TRBD2. The clonotype originates from a boy under two years old with tuberous sclerosis and intractable seizures. The CDR3 DNA follows: TGTGCCAGCAGTACGACTAGCGGGGGGCCGAATTACAATGAGCAGTTCTTC. This translates into CASSTTSGGPNYNEQFF.